The sequence of this T cell receptor beta chain was determined in a study of blood T cell repertoires in COVID-19. About the study: Samples of COVID-19 (acute and convalescent) were obtained from the United States, Italy and Spain. Sample material is recorded as cDNA or gDNA derived from T cells, B-cell-depleted T cells, or PBMCs.

Per the study methods: Reference gene primer amplification gave nucleated cell count estimates. The data were produced by immunoSEQ multiplex PCR, yet TCRdb's version contains in-frame clones alone and is incomplete. The V and J calls and the clone size are those of that table, but D and trimming were determined from the DNA. The sample carries about 140,000 clones, approximately 80% recorded once. Trimming shortened V by 3 bases and J by 1 base, and 9 bases separated the two germline ends. CDR1 is MNHNS and CDR2 is SASEGT in the germline V gene. The length of the CDR3 is 14 residues. This receptor was obtained from a human donor in a cohort sampled during active COVID-19. The specimen sequenced was peripheral blood. V is TRBV6-1 and J is TRBJ1-1, with D unclear. DNA of the CDR3: TGTGCCAGCAGTGACAGATCTTCGAACACTGAAGCTTTCTTT. Its protein product is CASSDRSSNTEAFF.